This T cell receptor (beta chain) was identified in a study of blood T cell repertoires in COVID-19. Study context: Donors in the United States, Italy and Spain gave samples during acute or convalescent COVID-19.

Methods used by the authors: Nucleated cell counts were estimated from reference gene primer amplification. TCRdb's copy holds only in-frame clones and misses some; the assay was immunoSEQ multiplex PCR. The V and J calls and clone size come from that table; D and trimming were worked out from the DNA. This sample carries fewer than 500,000 clones, roughly 89% of them seen once, and the ten largest clones take approximately 4.5%. The material sequenced was peripheral blood. The clonotype originates from a woman under 40 with acute or convalescent COVID-19.

CDR3 DNA sequence: TGTGCCAGCAGCGTAAGGTCAGCGGACACCATATATTTT. This sequence encodes CASSVRSADTIYF. This chain uses TRBV9 with TRBJ1-3; D unresolved. CDR3 length equals 13 residues. CDR1 is SGDLS, CDR2 YYNGEE, per germline. Trimming stripped 1 base from V and 8 bases from J, with 10 bases between.